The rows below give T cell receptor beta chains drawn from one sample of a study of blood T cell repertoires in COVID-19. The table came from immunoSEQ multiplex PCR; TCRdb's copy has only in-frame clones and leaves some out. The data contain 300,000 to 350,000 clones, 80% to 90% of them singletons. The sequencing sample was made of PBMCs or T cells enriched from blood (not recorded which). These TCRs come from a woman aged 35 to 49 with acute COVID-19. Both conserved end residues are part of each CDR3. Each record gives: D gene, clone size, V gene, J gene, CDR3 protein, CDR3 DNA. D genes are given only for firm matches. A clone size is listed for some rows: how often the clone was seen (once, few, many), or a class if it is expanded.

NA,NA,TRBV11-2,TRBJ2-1,CASSFGLKGTKFF,TGTGCCAGCAGCTTCGGGCTTAAGGGGACAAAGTTCTTC
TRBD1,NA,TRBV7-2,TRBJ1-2,CASSLAQGVGGYTF,TGTGCCAGCAGCTTAGCACAGGGGGTGGGTGGCTACACCTTC
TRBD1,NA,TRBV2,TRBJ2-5,CASTLPGQGPFFQETQYF,TGTGCCAGCACCCTCCCTGGACAGGGCCCCTTTTTTCAAGAGACCCAGTACTTC
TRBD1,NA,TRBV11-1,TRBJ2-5,CASVQQGAKQETQYF,TGTGCCAGCGTACAACAGGGGGCGAAACAAGAGACCCAGTACTTC
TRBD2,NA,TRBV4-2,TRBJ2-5,CASSPRGTSGSLGETQYF,TGTGCCAGCAGCCCTAGAGGGACTAGCGGGAGTTTAGGGGAGACCCAGTACTTC
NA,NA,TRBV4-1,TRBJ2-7,CASSPERGSGDEQYF,TGCGCCAGCAGCCCCGAACGGGGGTCCGGGGACGAGCAGTACTTC
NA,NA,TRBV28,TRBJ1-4,CASSLSTGNGEKLFF,TGTGCCAGCAGTTTGTCCACAGGGAACGGGGAAAAACTGTTTTTT
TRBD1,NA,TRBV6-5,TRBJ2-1,CASSYRAGGREQFF,TGTGCCAGCAGTTACCGCGCAGGGGGACGTGAGCAGTTCTTC
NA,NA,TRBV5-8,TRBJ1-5,CASSYKGQQPQHF,TGTGCCAGCAGCTATAAGGGGCAACAGCCCCAGCATTTT
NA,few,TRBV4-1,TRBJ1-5,CASSQDLRGQPQHF,TGCGCCAGCAGCCAAGATTTGCGGGGGCAGCCCCAGCATTTT
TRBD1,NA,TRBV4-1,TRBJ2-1,CASSQPGQGGNNEQFF,TGCGCCAGCAGCCAACCGGGACAGGGGGGGAACAATGAGCAGTTCTTC
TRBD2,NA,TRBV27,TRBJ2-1,CASSLTSASSYNEQFF,TGTGCCAGCAGTCTAACTAGCGCTAGCTCCTACAATGAGCAGTTCTTC
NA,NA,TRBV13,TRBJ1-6,CASSRAVYNSPLHF,TGTGCCAGCAGCAGAGCCGTTTATAATTCACCCCTCCACTTT
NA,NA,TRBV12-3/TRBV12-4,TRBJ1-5,CASSFTENQPQHF,TGTGCCAGCAGTTTCACAGAAAATCAGCCCCAGCATTTT
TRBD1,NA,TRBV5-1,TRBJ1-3,CASSGRQGGDTIYF,TGCGCCAGCAGCGGAAGACAGGGCGGGGACACCATATATTTT
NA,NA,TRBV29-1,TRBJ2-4,CSVGAGGTQRNIQYF,TGCAGCGTTGGCGCAGGGGGGACGCAACGGAACATTCAGTACTTC
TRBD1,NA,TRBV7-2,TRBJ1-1,CASSSTGSTEAFF,TGTGCCAGCAGCTCGACAGGGAGCACTGAAGCTTTCTTT
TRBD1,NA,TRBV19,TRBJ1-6,CASSINRDRDSPLHF,TGTGCCAGTAGTATAAACCGGGACAGGGATTCACCCCTCCACTTT
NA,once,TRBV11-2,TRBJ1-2,CASSLMRGANYGYTF,TGTGCCAGCAGCTTAATGCGGGGAGCTAACTATGGCTACACCTTC
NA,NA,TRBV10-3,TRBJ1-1,CAISGGQMNTEAFF,TGTGCCATCAGTGGGGGGCAGATGAACACTGAAGCTTTCTTT
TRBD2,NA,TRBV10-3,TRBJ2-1,CATLNGLAGVNEQFF,TGTGCCACCCTAAACGGACTAGCGGGAGTCAATGAGCAGTTCTTC
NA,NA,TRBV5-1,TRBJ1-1,CASSTQPGTNTEAFF,TGCGCCAGCAGTACCCAACCGGGTACGAACACTGAAGCTTTCTTT
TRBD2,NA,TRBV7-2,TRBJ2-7,CASSGRAASPYEQYF,TGTGCCAGCAGTGGGAGGGCAGCCTCTCCCTACGAGCAGTACTTC
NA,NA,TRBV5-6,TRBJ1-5,CASSFSGDGISNQPQHF,TGTGCCAGCAGCTTTTCGGGGGACGGAATTAGCAATCAGCCCCAGCATTTT
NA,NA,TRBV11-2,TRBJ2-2,CASRSEGGAFNAGELFF,TGTGCCAGCAGATCTGAAGGGGGGGCCTTTAACGCCGGGGAGCTGTTTTTT
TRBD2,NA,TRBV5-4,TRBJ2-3,CASRKSRREVGTDTQYF,TGTGCCAGCCGAAAAAGCCGGCGGGAGGTTGGGACAGATACGCAGTATTTT
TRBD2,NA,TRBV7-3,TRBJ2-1,CASSPDRGAYNEQFF,TGTGCCAGCAGCCCGGACCGGGGGGCCTACAATGAGCAGTTCTTC
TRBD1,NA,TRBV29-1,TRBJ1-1,CSVWTGNTEAFF,TGCAGCGTGTGGACAGGGAATACTGAAGCTTTCTTT
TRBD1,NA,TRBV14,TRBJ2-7,CASSPHSGQVAYEQYF,TGTGCCAGCAGCCCACACTCCGGACAGGTTGCCTACGAGCAGTACTTC
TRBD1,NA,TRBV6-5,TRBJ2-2,CASSLQGVNTGELFF,TGTGCCAGCAGCTTACAGGGGGTGAACACCGGGGAGCTGTTTTTT
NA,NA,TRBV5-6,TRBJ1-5,CASSLDKGMGNQPQHF,TGTGCCAGCAGCTTGGACAAGGGGATGGGCAATCAGCCCCAGCATTTT
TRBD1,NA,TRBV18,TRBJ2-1,CASSRTTGGEQFF,TGTGCCAGCTCACGTACCACAGGGGGTGAGCAGTTCTTC
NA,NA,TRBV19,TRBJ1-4,CASSGRVVELFF,TGTGCCAGTAGTGGCAGGGTTGTGGAACTGTTTTTT
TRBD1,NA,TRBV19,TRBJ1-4,CASSILQGAGEKLFF,TGTGCCAGTAGTATTCTACAGGGGGCAGGAGAAAAACTGTTTTTT
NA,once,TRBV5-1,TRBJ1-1,CASSYPGHLNTEAFF,TGCGCCAGCAGCTACCCGGGACACCTGAACACTGAAGCTTTCTTT
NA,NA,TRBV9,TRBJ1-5,CASSKDGRSGNQPQHF,TGTGCCAGCAGCAAAGACGGACGGTCGGGGAATCAGCCCCAGCATTTT
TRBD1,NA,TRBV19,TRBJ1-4,CASSSSTGTGAGKTEKLFF,TGTGCCAGTAGTTCATCTACCGGGACAGGGGCAGGAAAAACAGAAAAACTGTTTTTT
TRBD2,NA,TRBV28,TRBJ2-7,CASSLSASGTYEQYF,TGTGCCAGCAGTTTATCGGCTAGCGGGACGTACGAGCAGTACTTC
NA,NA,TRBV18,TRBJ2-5,CASSPREKETQYF,TGTGCCAGCTCACCACGAGAAAAAGAGACCCAGTACTTC